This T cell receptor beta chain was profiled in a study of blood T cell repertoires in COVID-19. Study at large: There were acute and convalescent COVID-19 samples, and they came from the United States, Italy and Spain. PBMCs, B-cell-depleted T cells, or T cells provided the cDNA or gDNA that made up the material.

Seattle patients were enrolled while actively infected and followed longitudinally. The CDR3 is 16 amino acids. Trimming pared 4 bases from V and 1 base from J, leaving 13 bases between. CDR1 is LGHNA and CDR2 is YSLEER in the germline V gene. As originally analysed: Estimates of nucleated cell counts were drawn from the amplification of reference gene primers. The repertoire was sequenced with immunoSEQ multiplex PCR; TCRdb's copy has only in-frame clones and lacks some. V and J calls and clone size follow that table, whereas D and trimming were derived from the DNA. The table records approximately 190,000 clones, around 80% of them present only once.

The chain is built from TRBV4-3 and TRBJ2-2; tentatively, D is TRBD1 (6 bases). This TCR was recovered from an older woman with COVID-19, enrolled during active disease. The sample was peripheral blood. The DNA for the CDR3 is TGCGCCAGCAGCCTAGAGGGGACACAGAACACCGGGGAGCTGTTTTTT. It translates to CASSLEGTQNTGELFF.